The 7 T cell receptor beta chains below come from one sample, sequenced in a study of regulatory T cells in long-lasting Graves disease. Time point specified: newly diagnosed GD, antithyroid drugs for less than 3 months. With RNA extracted from PBMCs as input, the TCR library was made. Assembly of TCR beta libraries relied on iRepertoire HTBI primers together with Arm-PCR of CDR3 regions. TCRdb re-derived calls from the multiplex PCR reads in MiXCR, one entry per CDR3 protein. The sample yields 400,000 to 500,000 distinct CDR3 sequences, around 13% seen once. These same records also appear under a second study, on T cells in Graves' hyperthyroidism and ophthalmopathy.

The input for sequencing was peripheral blood mononuclear cells (PBMCs), taken at new diagnosis, from a patient treated with antithyroid drugs. These receptors originate from a woman aged 50 to 60 with Graves disease.

This clonotype occurred many times. The genes are TRBV10-1 and TRBJ2-1; no clear D. From germline, CDR1 is WNHNN and CDR2 SYGVQD (reference sequence). The germline V and J ends were trimmed by 6 bases and 7 bases, with 10 bases remaining between them. This CDR3 is 12 amino acids long. The CDR3 DNA sequence: TGCGCCAGCAGCCCAAATTTAAATGAGCAGTTCTTC. Protein: CASSPNLNEQFF.

On this clonotype: A read error is possible here, since a much larger clone lies one base away. The rearrangement uses TRBV5-1 and TRBJ1-1; 10 nucleotides match TRBD1. This CDR3 spans 14 amino acids. Looked up from germline, CDR1 is SGHRS and CDR2 is YFSETQ. Losses at the gene ends were 4 bases for V and 12 bases for J; bases not matched to a gene: 12. In nucleotides, the CDR3 is TGCGCCAGCAGCCTCCAGACAGGGGGCCAGGAATCTTTCTTT. Encoded protein: CASSLQTGGQESFF. Based on the CDR3 plus reference TRBV5-1 and TRBJ1-1, the full variable domain is KAGVTQTPRYLIKTRGQQVTLSCSPISGHRSVSWYQQTPGQGLQFLFEYFSETQRNKGNFPGRFSGRQFSNSRSEMNVSTLELGDSALYLCASSLQTGGQESFFGQGTRLTVV.

This clonotype was counted a few times. The chain has TRBV6-2 or TRBV6-3 and TRBJ2-7; unclear D gene. V lost 4 bases and J lost 3, with 7 bases in between. This CDR3 has 12 residues. Germline assignment: CDR1 MNHEY and CDR2 SVGEGT. DNA for the CDR3: TGTGCCAGCAGTTCAATTGGCTACGAGCAGTACTTC. Translating gives CASSSIGYEQYF.

Many counts were recorded for this clonotype. The chain has TRBV18 and TRBJ2-5, with TRBD1 matching over 7 bases. CDR3 length equals 13 residues. CDR1 and CDR2 (germline): KGHSH, LQKENI. V dropped 4 bases and J dropped 5; count of bases not matched to a gene: 4. The CDR3 region has the DNA TGTGCCAGCTCACTTCGACAGGGCGAGACCCAGTACTTC. Its translation is CASSLRQGETQYF.

This clonotype was seen only once. The V gene is TRBV10-1, the J gene TRBJ2-1; 7 bases agree with TRBD2. The CDR3 extends over 16 amino acids. The ends lost 3 bases at V and 4 bases at J; junction bases unmatched: 9. Germline values: CDR1 WNHNN, CDR2 SYGVQD (reference sequence). The CDR3 DNA sequence: TGCGCCAGCAGTGACTCGCGGGAGAAACCGTACAATGAGCAGTTCTTC. It codes for CASSDSREKPYNEQFF.

The table lists this clonotype with many counts. The rearrangement uses TRBV20-1 and TRBJ1-1; D might be TRBD1 (5 bases). Germline lookup yields CDR1 DFQATT and CDR2 SNEGSKA (reference sequence). This CDR3 has 13 amino acids. The ends were cut back, 0 bases at V and 0 bases at J, with 5 bases in the middle. The chain's CDR3 is CSARDRVNTEAFF. CDR3 DNA sequence: TGCAGTGCTAGAGACAGGGTGAACACTGAAGCTTTCTTT.

This clonotype was counted between two and nine times. The junction departs from germline at one end; a sequencing error may be responsible. The chain joins TRBV6-1 to TRBJ1-2; D is unclear. Per the germline V gene, CDR1 is MNHNS and CDR2 is SASEGT. CDR3 length: 13 amino acids. The CDR3 region has the DNA TGTGTCAGCAGTGCGACGCCTGGGTATGGCTACACCTTC. This gives the protein CVSSATPGYGYTF.